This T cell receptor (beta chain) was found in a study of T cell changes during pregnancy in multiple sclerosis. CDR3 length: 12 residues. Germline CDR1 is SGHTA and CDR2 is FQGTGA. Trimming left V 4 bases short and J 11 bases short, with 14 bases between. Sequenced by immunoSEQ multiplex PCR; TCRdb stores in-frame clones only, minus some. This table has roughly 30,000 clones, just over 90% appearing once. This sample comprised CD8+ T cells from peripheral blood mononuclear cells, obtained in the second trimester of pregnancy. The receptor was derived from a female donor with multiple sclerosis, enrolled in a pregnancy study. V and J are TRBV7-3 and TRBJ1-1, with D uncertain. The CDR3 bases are TGTGCCAGCAGCTCCAGTCCCCCTTACGCTTTCTTT. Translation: CASSSSPPYAFF.